This entry lists 8 T cell receptor beta chains sequenced from one sample in a study of blood T cells in healthy people across ages. PCR was performed a second time for about 7 to 12 cycles using a sample-barcoded 5' primer and a J-beta primer mix. MiXCR, applied by TCRdb to the 5' RACE reads, yields one record per CDR3 protein. The sample consists of approximately 1.5 million distinct CDR3 sequences, 35% to 45% of them appearing once. The sample taken for sequencing was blood. These receptors all come from a woman aged 18-35 years in good health.

The V and J genes are TRBV20-1 and TRBJ1-2; possibly TRBD1 for D (5 bases). Germline CDR1 reads DFQATT; CDR2 reads SNEGSKA (reference sequence). V was clipped by 5 bases and J by 1 base, with 17 bases between them. The CDR3 consists of 15 residues. The CDR3 loop is CSAPAPGLINYGYTF. In DNA form, the CDR3 reads TGCAGTGCTCCCGCCCCGGGACTGATTAACTATGGCTACACCTTC.

This clonotype occurred a few times. The chain recombines TRBV28 with TRBJ2-4; 9 nucleotides align to TRBD1. The V segment lost 3 bases and the J segment 2 bases; nucleotides outside the gene matches: 23. The CDR3 has 22 residues. Germline lookup yields CDR1 MDHEN and CDR2 SYDVKM. The CDR3 protein is CASSLTGRLTGGPLKPKNIQYF. The CDR3 DNA reads as TGTGCCAGCAGTTTGACGGGGAGATTGACAGGGGGGCCCCTTAAGCCCAAAAACATTCAGTACTTC.

V and J are TRBV6-1 and TRBJ2-1; TRBD2 might be the D (5 bases). The CDR3 sequence is 15 residues long. V lost 8 bases, J lost 12 bases, and 26 bases lay in between. Germline V lookup: CDR1 MNHNS, CDR2 SASEGT. For the CDR3, the DNA is TGTGCCAGCCGCTGGACGGGAAAAACCTGGACGGGGCAGTTCTTC. Translating it yields CASRWTGKTWTGQFF.

This chain joins TRBV29-1 and TRBJ1-2, with D perhaps matching TRBD1 (5 bases). Trimming stripped 3 bases from V and 3 bases from J, with 14 bases between. The CDR3 is made up of 14 amino acids. Germline V lookup: CDR1 SQVTM, CDR2 ANQGSEA. Here the CDR3 DNA reads TGCAGCGTTGACCTCTCGGGACCGGACTATGGCTACACCTTC. This gives the protein CSVDLSGPDYGYTF.

V is TRBV18 and J is TRBJ1-2; D remains unclear. V was trimmed by 2 bases and J by 3 bases, leaving 16 bases between them. The CDR3 contains 16 residues. Germline V CDR1 and CDR2: KGHSH, LQKENI. The CDR3 DNA reads TGTGCCAGCTCACCATACGACCCTACATCTCACTATGGCTACACCTTC. Translation gives CASSPYDPTSHYGYTF.

This rearrangement joins TRBV20-1 to TRBJ2-5; 9 bases are a match to TRBD2. J lost 11 bases, V lost 6 bases, and 10 bases had no gene match. The CDR3 contains 12 residues. Germline V gives CDR1 DFQATT, CDR2 SNEGSKA (reference sequence). The CDR3 DNA reads as TGCAGTGCCGCCGGGACTAGCAATGAGCAGTACTTC. Its translation is CSAAGTSNEQYF.

This clonotype was seen a handful of times. V is TRBV5-1 and J is TRBJ2-1; 14 bases fit TRBD2. V gave up 7 bases and J gave up 9 bases; unmatched junction bases: 9. The CDR3 totals 15 residues. The germline V gene encodes CDR1 SGHRS and CDR2 YFSETQ. CDR3 in amino acids: CASARLAGGPSEQFF. The DNA of the CDR3 is TGCGCCAGCGCTCGACTAGCGGGGGGGCCGAGTGAGCAGTTCTTC.

The gene calls are TRBV12-3 or TRBV12-4 and TRBJ2-5; 10 positions match TRBD2. V lost 5 bases and J lost 11; bases outside the gene matches: 17. This CDR3 spans 16 amino acids. In DNA, the CDR3 is TGTGCCAGCAGTCTTCTCGCAGCGGGAGGGCCCAGTGAGCAGTACTTC. Translating it yields CASSLLAAGGPSEQYF.